This record concerns one T cell receptor (beta chain) sequence. Its target is not known. This entry belongs to a study of radiotherapy plus CTLA-4 blockade in lung cancer. Across the study: Of all patients, approximately 20% responded objectively and roughly 31% showed disease control. Study outcomes and limitations: There was expansion of tumor-derived TCR clones in blood after radiotherapy plus ipilimumab. Per reports, early blood T cell clone dynamics, plus interferon-beta, forecast response most strongly.

CTLA-4 blockade with ipilimumab, together with focal radiation, was given to patients with chemo-refractory metastatic non-small-cell lung cancer. Assay: immunoSEQ multiplex PCR; the TCRdb copy retains only in-frame clones and omits some. The sample has 85,000 to 90,000 clones; 70% to 90% are singletons. The sequence was collected from a human donor with non-small cell lung cancer that progressed on radiotherapy plus ipilimumab. Sample: peripheral blood, taken from a patient treated with radiotherapy plus ipilimumab.

The CDR3 reads CASSLPGQEYNEQFF. The CDR3 DNA is TGCGCCAGCAGCTTACCGGGACAAGAATACAATGAGCAGTTCTTC. The genes are TRBV5-1 and TRBJ2-1; the D gene is possibly TRBD1 (6 bases). The germline V and J ends were trimmed by 2 bases and 4 bases, with 13 bases remaining between them. From germline, CDR1 is SGHRS and CDR2 YFSETQ. The CDR3 spans 15 residues.